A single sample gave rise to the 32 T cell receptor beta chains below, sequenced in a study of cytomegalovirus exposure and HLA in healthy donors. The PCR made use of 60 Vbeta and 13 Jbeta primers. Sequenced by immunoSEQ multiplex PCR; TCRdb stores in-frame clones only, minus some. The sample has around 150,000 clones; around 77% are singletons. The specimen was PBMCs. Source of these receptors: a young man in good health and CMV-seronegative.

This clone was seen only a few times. The chain's CDR3 is CAISAGGHNTEAFF. CDR3 in DNA: TGTGCCATCAGCGCAGGGGGCCACAACACTGAAGCTTTCTTT. The V and J genes are TRBV10-3 and TRBJ1-1, with TRBD1 matching over 8 bases. CDR3 size: 14 residues. CDR1 is ENHRY and CDR2 is SYGVKD in the germline V gene. With 6 bases clipped from V and 2 bases from J, the junction kept 5 bases outside the gene matches.

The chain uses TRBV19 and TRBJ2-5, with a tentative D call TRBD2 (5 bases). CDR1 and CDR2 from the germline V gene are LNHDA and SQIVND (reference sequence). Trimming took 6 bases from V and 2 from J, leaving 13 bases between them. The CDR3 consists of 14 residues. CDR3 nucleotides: TGTGCCAGTAGCCGCTCCGGGAATCAAGAGACCCAGTACTTC. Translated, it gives CASSRSGNQETQYF.

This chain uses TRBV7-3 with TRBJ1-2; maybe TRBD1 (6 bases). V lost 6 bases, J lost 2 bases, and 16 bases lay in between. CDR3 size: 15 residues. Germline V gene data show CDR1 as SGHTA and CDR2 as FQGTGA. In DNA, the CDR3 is TGTGCCAGCAGACCAGAGGGACAAGAGAACTATGGCTACACCTTC. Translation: CASRPEGQENYGYTF.

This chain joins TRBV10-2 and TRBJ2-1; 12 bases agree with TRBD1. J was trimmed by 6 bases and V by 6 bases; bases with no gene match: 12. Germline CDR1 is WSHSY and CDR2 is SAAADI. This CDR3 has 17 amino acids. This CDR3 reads CASRGQGARTRSNEQFF. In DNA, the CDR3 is TGCGCCAGCAGGGGACAGGGGGCGCGGACTAGGAGCAATGAGCAGTTCTTC.

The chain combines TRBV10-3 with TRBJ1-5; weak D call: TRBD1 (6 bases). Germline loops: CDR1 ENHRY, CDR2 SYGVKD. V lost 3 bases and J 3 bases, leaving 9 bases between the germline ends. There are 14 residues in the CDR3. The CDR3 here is CAISDRTDNQPQHF. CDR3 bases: TGTGCCATCAGTGACCGGACAGACAATCAGCCCCAGCATTTT.

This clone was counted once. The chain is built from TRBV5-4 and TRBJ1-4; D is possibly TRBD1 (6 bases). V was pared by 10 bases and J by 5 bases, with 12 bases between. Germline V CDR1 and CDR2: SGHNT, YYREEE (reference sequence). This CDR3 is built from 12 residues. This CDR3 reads CASGEGNEKLFF. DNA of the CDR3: TGTGCCTCAGGGGAGGGGAATGAAAAACTGTTTTTT.

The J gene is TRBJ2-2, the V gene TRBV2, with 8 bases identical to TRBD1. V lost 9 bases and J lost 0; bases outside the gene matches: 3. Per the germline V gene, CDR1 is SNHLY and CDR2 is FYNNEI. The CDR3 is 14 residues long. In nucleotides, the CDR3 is TGTGCCAGTCCGGGACAGGCGAACACCGGGGAGCTGTTTTTT. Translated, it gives CASPGQANTGELFF.

CDR3 nucleotide sequence: TGTGCCAGCAGAGGGAATAGTGCGGGAACTGAAGCTTTCTTT. Its protein is CASRGNSAGTEAFF. The chain carries TRBV2 and TRBJ1-1; D gene ambiguous. V lost 6 bases and J lost 5, with 16 bases in between. Germline V gives CDR1 SNHLY, CDR2 FYNNEI. This CDR3 is 14 amino acids long.

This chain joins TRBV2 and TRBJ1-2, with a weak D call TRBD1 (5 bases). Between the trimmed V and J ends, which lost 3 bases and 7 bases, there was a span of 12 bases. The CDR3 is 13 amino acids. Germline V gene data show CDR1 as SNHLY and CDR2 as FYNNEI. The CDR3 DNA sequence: TGTGCCAGCAGTGACAGGGTTCCCCTTGGCTACACCTTC. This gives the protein CASSDRVPLGYTF.

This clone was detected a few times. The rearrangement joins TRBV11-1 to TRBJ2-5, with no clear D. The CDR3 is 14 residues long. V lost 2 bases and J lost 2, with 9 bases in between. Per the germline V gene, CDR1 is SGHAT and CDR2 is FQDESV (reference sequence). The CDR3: CASSLNRRQETQYF. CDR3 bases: TGTGCCAGCAGCTTAAACAGACGACAAGAGACCCAGTACTTC.

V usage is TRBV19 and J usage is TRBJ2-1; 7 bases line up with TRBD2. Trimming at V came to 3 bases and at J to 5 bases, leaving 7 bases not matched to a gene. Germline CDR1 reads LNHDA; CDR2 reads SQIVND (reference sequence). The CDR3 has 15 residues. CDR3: CASSILAARNNEQFF. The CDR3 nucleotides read TGTGCCAGTAGTATCCTAGCGGCTAGAAACAATGAGCAGTTCTTC.

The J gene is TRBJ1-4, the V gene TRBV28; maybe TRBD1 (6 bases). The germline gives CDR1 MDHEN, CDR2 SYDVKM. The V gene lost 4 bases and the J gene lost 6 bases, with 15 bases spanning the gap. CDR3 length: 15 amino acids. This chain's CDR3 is CASSSGGGEDEKLFF. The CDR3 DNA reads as TGTGCCAGCAGTTCCGGGGGGGGCGAGGATGAAAAACTGTTTTTT.

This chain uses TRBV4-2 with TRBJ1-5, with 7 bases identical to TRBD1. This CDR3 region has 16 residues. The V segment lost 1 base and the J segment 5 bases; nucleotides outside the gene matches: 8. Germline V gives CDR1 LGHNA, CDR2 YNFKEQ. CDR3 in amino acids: CASSQGRGRPDQPQHF. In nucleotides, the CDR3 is TGTGCCAGCAGCCAAGGGAGGGGGCGCCCGGATCAGCCCCAGCATTTT.

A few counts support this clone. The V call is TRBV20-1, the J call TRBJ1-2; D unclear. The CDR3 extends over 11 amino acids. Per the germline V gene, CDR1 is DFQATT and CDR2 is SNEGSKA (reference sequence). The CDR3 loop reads CSPFSDYGYTF. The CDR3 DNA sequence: TGCAGCCCGTTTTCGGACTATGGCTACACCTTC.

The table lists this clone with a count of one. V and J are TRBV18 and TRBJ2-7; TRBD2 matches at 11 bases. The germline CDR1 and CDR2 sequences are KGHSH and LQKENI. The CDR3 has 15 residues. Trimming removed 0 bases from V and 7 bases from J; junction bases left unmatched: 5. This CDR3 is CASSPPTSGIFEQYF. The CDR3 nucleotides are TGTGCCAGCTCACCACCGACTAGCGGGATCTTTGAGCAGTACTTC.

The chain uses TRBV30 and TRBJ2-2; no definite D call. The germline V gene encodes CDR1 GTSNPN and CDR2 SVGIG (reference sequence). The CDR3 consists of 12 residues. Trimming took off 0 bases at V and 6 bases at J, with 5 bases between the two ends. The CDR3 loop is CAWSVSAGELFF. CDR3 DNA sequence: TGTGCCTGGAGTGTTTCGGCCGGGGAGCTGTTTTTT.

The CDR3 nucleotides read TGTGCCAGCAGCTTAGGTTGGGACTCCGAGCAGTACTTC. Amino acid sequence: CASSLGWDSEQYF. The chain joins TRBV7-9 to TRBJ2-7; D may be TRBD2 (6 bases). V lost 1 base to trimming and J lost 6 bases, with 10 bases between them. Germline CDR1 SEHNR, CDR2 FQNEAQ (reference sequence). This CDR3 has 13 amino acids.

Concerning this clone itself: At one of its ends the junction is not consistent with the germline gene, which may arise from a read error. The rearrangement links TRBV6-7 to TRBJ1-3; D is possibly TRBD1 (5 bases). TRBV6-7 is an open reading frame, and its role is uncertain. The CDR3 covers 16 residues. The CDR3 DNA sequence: TGTGACAGCAGTTCTGGGCGGGACGGTTCTGGAAACACCATATATTTT. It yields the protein CDSSSGRDGSGNTIYF.

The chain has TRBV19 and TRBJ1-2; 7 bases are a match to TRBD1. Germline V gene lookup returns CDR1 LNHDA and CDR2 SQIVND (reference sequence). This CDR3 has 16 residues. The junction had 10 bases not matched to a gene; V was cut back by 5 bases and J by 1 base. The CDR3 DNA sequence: TGTGCCAGTAGTCCGAAAGGGACAGACGATAACTATGGCTACACCTTC. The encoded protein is CASSPKGTDDNYGYTF.

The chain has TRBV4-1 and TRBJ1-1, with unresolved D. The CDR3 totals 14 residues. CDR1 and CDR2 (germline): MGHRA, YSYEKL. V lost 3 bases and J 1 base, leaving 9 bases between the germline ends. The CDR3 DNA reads TGCGCCAGCAGCCACCTGACACCGAACACTGAAGCTTTCTTT. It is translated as CASSHLTPNTEAFF.

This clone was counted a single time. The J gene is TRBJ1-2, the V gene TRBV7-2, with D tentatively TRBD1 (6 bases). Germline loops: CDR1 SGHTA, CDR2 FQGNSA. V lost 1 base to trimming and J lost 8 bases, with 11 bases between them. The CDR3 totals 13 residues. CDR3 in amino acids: CASSLGQVGGYTF. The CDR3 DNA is TGTGCCAGCAGCTTAGGACAGGTCGGAGGCTACACCTTC.

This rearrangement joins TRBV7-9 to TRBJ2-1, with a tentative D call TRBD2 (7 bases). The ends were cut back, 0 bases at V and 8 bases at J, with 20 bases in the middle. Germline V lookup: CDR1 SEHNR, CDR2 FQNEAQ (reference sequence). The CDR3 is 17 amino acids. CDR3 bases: TGTGCCAGCAGCTTAGCGATGGGGGGGCGGGTTCTCTATGAGCAGTTCTTC. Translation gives CASSLAMGGRVLYEQFF.

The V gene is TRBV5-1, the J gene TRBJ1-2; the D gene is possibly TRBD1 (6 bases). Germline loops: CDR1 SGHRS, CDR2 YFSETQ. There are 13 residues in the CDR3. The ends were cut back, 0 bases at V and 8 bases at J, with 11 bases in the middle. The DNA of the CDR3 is TGCGCCAGCAGCTTGGTGGCAGGGGTAGGCTACACCTTC. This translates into CASSLVAGVGYTF. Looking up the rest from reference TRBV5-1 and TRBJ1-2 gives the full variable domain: KAGVTQTPRYLIKTRGQQVTLSCSPISGHRSVSWYQQTPGQGLQFLFEYFSETQRNKGNFPGRFSGRQFSNSRSEMNVSTLELGDSALYLCASSLVAGVGYTFGSGTRLTVV.

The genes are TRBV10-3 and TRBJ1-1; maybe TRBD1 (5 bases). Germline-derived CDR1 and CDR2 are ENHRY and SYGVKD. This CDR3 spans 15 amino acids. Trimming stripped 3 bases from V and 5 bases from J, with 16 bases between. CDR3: CAISEGEGARTEAFF. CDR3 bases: TGTGCCATCAGTGAAGGCGAAGGGGCGAGGACTGAAGCTTTCTTT.

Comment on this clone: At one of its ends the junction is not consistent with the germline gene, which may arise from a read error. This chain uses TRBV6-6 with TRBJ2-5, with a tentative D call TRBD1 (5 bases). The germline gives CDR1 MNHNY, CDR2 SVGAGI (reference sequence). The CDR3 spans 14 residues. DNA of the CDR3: TGTGCCAGCAGTTACGGGGCCCTCCAAGAGGCCCAGTACTTC. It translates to CASSYGALQEAQYF.

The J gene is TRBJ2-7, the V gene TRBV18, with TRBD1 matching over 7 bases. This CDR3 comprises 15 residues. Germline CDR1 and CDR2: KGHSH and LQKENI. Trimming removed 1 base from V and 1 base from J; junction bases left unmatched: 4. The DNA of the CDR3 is TGTGCCAGCTCACCACGGTCGGGACAGTCCTACGAGCAGTACTTC. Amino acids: CASSPRSGQSYEQYF. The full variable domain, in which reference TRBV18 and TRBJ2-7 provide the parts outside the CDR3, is NAGVMQNPRHLVRRRGQEARLRCSPMKGHSHVYWYRQLPEEGLKFMVYLQKENIIDESGMPKERFSAEFPKEGPSILRIQQVVRGDSAAYFCASSPRSGQSYEQYFGPGTRLTVT.

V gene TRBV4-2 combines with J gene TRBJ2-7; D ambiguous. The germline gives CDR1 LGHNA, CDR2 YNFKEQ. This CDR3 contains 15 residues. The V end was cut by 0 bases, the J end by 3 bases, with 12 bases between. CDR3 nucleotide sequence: TGTGCCAGCAGCCAAGAGGTGGGCCGAAACTACGAGCAGTACTTC. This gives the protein CASSQEVGRNYEQYF.

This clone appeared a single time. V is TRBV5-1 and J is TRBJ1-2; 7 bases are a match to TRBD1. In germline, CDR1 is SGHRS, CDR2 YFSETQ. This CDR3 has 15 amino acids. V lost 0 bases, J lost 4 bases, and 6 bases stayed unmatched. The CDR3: CASSLAGTESYGYTF. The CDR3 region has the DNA TGCGCCAGCAGCTTGGCAGGGACAGAATCCTATGGCTACACCTTC.

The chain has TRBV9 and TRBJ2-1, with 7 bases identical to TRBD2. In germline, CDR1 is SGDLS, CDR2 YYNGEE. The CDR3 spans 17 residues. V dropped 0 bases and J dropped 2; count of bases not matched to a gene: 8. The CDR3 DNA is TGTGCCAGCAGCGTAGTTTCGTCGGGACTAACCTACAATGAGCAGTTCTTC. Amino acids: CASSVVSSGLTYNEQFF.

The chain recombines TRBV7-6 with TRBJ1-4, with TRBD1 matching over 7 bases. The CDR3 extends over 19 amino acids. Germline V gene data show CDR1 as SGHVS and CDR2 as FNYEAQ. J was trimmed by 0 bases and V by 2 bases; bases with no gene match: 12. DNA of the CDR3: TGTGCCAGCAGCTTATTAGGAGGGGGCAACTATGCAACTAATGAAAAACTGTTTTTT. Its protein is CASSLLGGGNYATNEKLFF.

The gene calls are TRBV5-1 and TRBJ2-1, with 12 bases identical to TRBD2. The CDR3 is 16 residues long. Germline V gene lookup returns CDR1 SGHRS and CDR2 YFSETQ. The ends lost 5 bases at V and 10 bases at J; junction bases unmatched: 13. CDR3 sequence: CASSQTRLAGALEQFF. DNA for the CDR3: TGCGCCAGCAGTCAAACCCGACTAGCGGGAGCTTTAGAGCAGTTCTTC. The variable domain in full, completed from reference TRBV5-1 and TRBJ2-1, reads KAGVTQTPRYLIKTRGQQVTLSCSPISGHRSVSWYQQTPGQGLQFLFEYFSETQRNKGNFPGRFSGRQFSNSRSEMNVSTLELGDSALYLCASSQTRLAGALEQFFGPGTRLTVL.

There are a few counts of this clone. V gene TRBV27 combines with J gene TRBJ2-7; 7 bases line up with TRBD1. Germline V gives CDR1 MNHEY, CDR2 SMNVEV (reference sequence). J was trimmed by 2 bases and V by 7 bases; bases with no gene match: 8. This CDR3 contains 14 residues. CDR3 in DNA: TGTGCCAGCAAGATACTGACAGGGCCCTACGAGCAGTACTTC. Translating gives CASKILTGPYEQYF.